The 21 T cell receptor beta chains below all came from one sample that was sequenced in a study of shared clonotypes between healthy human individuals. Naive CD8 cells lacked CD45RO and underwent positive selection for CCR7, leaving out terminally differentiated effector memory CD45RA+ cells. Clones were read by immunoSEQ multiplex PCR, and TCRdb kept only the in-frame ones, dropping some. Of about 2.2 million clones listed, 85% to 95% were seen once; the top ten hold about 1.7%. Sequencing was performed on naive CD8+ T cells from PBMCs. The receptors stem from a man between 18 and 29 years old in good health. Some clones in this sample may be carry-over from other donors' samples.

The chain links TRBV7-9 to TRBJ1-4; 11 bases line up with TRBD1. The CDR3 is 18 residues long. CDR1 and CDR2 from the germline V gene are SEHNR and FQNEAQ (reference sequence). The V gene end was trimmed by 4 bases and the J gene end by 5 bases; junction bases not matched to a gene: 12. DNA of the CDR3: TGTGCCAGCAGCTCCCGTCCCGGGACAGGGGGGGAGAATGAAAAACTGTTTTTT. It translates to CASSSRPGTGGENEKLFF.

This chain links TRBV7-9 with TRBJ2-2, with D uncertain. The CDR3 loop spans 17 amino acids. The germline V gene encodes CDR1 SEHNR and CDR2 FQNEAQ (reference sequence). V was trimmed by 4 bases and J by 4 bases, leaving 19 bases between them. As DNA, the CDR3 is TGTGCCAGCAGCTCGAGCCACCCGACATTAACCACCGGGGAGCTGTTTTTT. As protein: CASSSSHPTLTTGELFF.

This clone has a single count. V and J are TRBV29-1 and TRBJ2-1, with D unclear. This CDR3 is 12 amino acids long. Per germline, CDR1 SQVTM and CDR2 ANQGSEA. Trimming took off 4 bases at V and 6 bases at J, with 10 bases between the two ends. CDR3 protein: CSVVTESNEQFF. The CDR3 nucleotides read TGCAGCGTTGTGACGGAAAGCAATGAGCAGTTCTTC.

Regarding this clone: Other DNA sequences in the sample encode the same CDR3. The V call is TRBV5-1, the J call TRBJ1-2; 7 nucleotides line up with TRBD1. Germline V gives CDR1 SGHRS, CDR2 YFSETQ. After removal of 4 bases from V and 2 bases from J, the junction contained 5 bases not matched to a gene. The CDR3 runs 14 residues. The CDR3 spells CASSPGQLNYGYTF. The CDR3 nucleotides read TGCGCCAGCAGCCCGGGACAGTTAAACTATGGCTACACCTTC.

The V gene is TRBV7-9, the J gene TRBJ1-1; 7 bases are a match to TRBD1. The CDR3 runs to 15 residues. V lost 4 bases and J lost 3; bases outside the gene matches: 8. CDR1 is SEHNR, CDR2 FQNEAQ, per germline (reference sequence). This CDR3 is CASSYNRGLDTEAFF. DNA of the CDR3: TGTGCCAGCAGCTATAATAGGGGGCTAGACACTGAAGCTTTCTTT.

J is TRBJ2-7 and V is TRBV11-2; a possible D gene is TRBD1 (6 bases). V lost 1 base and J 5 bases, leaving 12 bases between the germline ends. CDR1 and CDR2 (germline): SGHAT, FQNNGV. CDR3 length: 14 residues. The CDR3 loop reads CASSLVSRGNEQYF. The CDR3 coding sequence is TGTGCCAGCAGCTTAGTATCCAGGGGAAACGAGCAGTACTTC.

The chain uses TRBV11-2 and TRBJ2-7; D remains ambiguous. Per germline, CDR1 SGHAT and CDR2 FQNNGV. CDR3 length equals 15 residues. Between the trimmed V and J ends, which lost 1 base and 5 bases, there was a span of 15 bases. CDR3 region: CASSLGSRLGNEQYF. In DNA, the CDR3 is TGTGCCAGCAGCTTAGGTTCACGGCTAGGGAACGAGCAGTACTTC.

Points on this clone: The same CDR3 also results from other DNA sequences found in this sample. V is TRBV7-6 and J is TRBJ2-5; no definite D call. The CDR3 is made up of 13 amino acids. V dropped 5 bases and J dropped 1 base, with 8 bases sitting between them. Per the germline V gene, CDR1 is SGHVS and CDR2 is FNYEAQ. CDR3 sequence: CASSPRTQETQYF. The CDR3 DNA follows: TGTGCCAGCAGCCCGCGGACCCAAGAGACCCAGTACTTC.

The chain uses TRBV7-2 and TRBJ2-2, with 7 bases aligning to TRBD2. The CDR3 covers 15 residues. Germline CDR1 and CDR2: SGHTA and FQGNSA. With 4 bases clipped from V and 6 bases from J, the junction kept 8 bases outside the gene matches. In DNA, the CDR3 is TGTGCCAGCAGCTCCACGGGAGGATGGCCCGGGGAGCTGTTTTTT. Protein sequence: CASSSTGGWPGELFF.

The chain employs TRBV5-1 and TRBJ2-2; 12 positions match TRBD2. CDR1 is SGHRS and CDR2 is YFSETQ in the germline V gene. J was trimmed by 3 bases and V by 3 bases; bases with no gene match: 6. The length of the CDR3 is 17 residues. CDR3 coding DNA: TGCGCCAGCAGCTGGACTAGCGGGATGGGCTACACCGGGGAGCTGTTTTTT. Its translation is CASSWTSGMGYTGELFF.

The CDR3 region is CASSLGVLGPEQYF. As DNA, the CDR3 is TGTGCCAGCAGTTTAGGGGTGTTGGGACCCGAGCAGTACTTC. The chain is built from TRBV28 and TRBJ2-7, with D perhaps being TRBD1 or TRBD2 (5 bases each). CDR1 is MDHEN and CDR2 is SYDVKM in the germline V gene. Trimming removed 2 bases from V and 6 bases from J, with 14 bases in between. This CDR3 is 14 amino acids long.

The chain couples TRBV25-1 to TRBJ1-2; 7 bases agree with TRBD1. Germline V gene lookup returns CDR1 MGHDK and CDR2 SYGVNS. After removal of 3 bases from V and 9 bases from J, the junction contained 10 bases not matched to a gene. This CDR3 is built from 14 residues. The CDR3 DNA sequence: TGTGCCAGCAGTGATCTCGCAGGGGGTTCTAGCTACACCTTC. It is translated as CASSDLAGGSSYTF.

CDR3 bases: TGCAGCGTTGATTCTCGAGACGCCAAAAACATTCAGTACTTC. Protein: CSVDSRDAKNIQYF. The V gene is TRBV29-1, the J gene TRBJ2-4; no definite D call. V was shortened by 3 bases and J by 1 base, with 10 bases between the two germline ends. Germline assignment: CDR1 SQVTM and CDR2 ANQGSEA. CDR3 size: 14 residues.

This chain uses TRBV5-5 with TRBJ2-1, with TRBD2 as a possible D gene (5 bases). The CDR3 spans 13 residues. Trimming removed 4 bases at V and 7 bases at J, with 12 bases between. The germline gives CDR1 SGHKS, CDR2 YYEKEE (reference sequence). The DNA for the CDR3 is TGTGCCAGCAGCATGAGGGAGTTGAATGAGCAGTTCTTC. Translating gives CASSMRELNEQFF.

The rearrangement links TRBV5-6 to TRBJ2-6; no reliable D call. The CDR3 consists of 16 residues. Germline values: CDR1 SGHDT, CDR2 YYEEEE. Deletions cut 3 bases from V and 4 bases from J, with 14 bases between. Here the CDR3 DNA reads TGTGCCAGCAGCTCGCCGTATTCCGAGGGGGCCAACGTCCTGACTTTC. This translates into CASSSPYSEGANVLTF.

The chain combines TRBV4-1 with TRBJ2-7; 12 bases agree with TRBD2. Germline-derived CDR1 and CDR2 are MGHRA and YSYEKL. This CDR3 region has 13 residues. The V gene end was trimmed by 3 bases and the J gene end by 6 bases; junction bases not matched to a gene: 0. CDR3 sequence: CASSQGLAGEQYF. In DNA, the CDR3 is TGCGCCAGCAGCCAGGGACTAGCGGGCGAGCAGTACTTC.

The chain carries TRBV4-1 and TRBJ2-3; a weak D match, TRBD1 (5 bases). The germline CDR1 and CDR2 sequences are MGHRA and YSYEKL. The CDR3 has 13 amino acids. V shed 5 bases and J shed 5 bases, with 11 bases lying between them. This CDR3 reads CASSSRTLDTQYF. The CDR3 bases are TGCGCCAGCAGCTCCCGGACACTAGATACGCAGTATTTT.

This clone appeared once. This chain uses TRBV6-1 with TRBJ2-7; TRBD2 aligns across 9 bases. V was pared by 3 bases and J by 5 bases, with 5 bases of the junction left unmatched. This CDR3 comprises 14 residues. Germline CDR1 reads MNHNS; CDR2 reads SASEGT. The DNA of the CDR3 is TGTGCCAGCAGTGAGCGGGAGGGCCCTAACGAGCAGTACTTC. Translation gives CASSEREGPNEQYF.

The gene calls are TRBV2 and TRBJ2-5; TRBD2 agrees at 15 bases. The germline CDR1 and CDR2 sequences are SNHLY and FYNNEI. The CDR3 is made up of 17 amino acids. With V trimmed by 1 base and J by 4 bases, 4 bases remained unmatched. Here the CDR3 reads CASSEGVGLAGGETQYF. Here the CDR3 DNA reads TGTGCCAGCAGTGAAGGGGTGGGACTAGCGGGAGGAGAGACCCAGTACTTC.

With regard to this clone: This sample also contains other DNA sequences that code for the same CDR3. The chain employs TRBV5-6 and TRBJ1-2, with D tentatively TRBD1 (6 bases). The CDR3 length is 14 residues. Germline CDR1 reads SGHDT; CDR2 reads YYEEEE. V was pared by 0 bases and J by 4 bases, with 10 bases between. The CDR3 DNA follows: TGTGCCAGCAGCTTGGGGCAGGGGTTCTATGGCTACACCTTC. Residues: CASSLGQGFYGYTF.

The rearrangement uses TRBV19 and TRBJ1-5, with TRBD1 identical over 7 bases. CDR3 length equals 15 residues. V lost 5 bases, J lost 7 bases, and 11 bases stayed unmatched. The germline gives CDR1 LNHDA, CDR2 SQIVND (reference sequence). The CDR3 bases are TGTGCCAGTAGTTATGGACAGGTCAGTTGGCAGCCCCAGCATTTT. It encodes CASSYGQVSWQPQHF.